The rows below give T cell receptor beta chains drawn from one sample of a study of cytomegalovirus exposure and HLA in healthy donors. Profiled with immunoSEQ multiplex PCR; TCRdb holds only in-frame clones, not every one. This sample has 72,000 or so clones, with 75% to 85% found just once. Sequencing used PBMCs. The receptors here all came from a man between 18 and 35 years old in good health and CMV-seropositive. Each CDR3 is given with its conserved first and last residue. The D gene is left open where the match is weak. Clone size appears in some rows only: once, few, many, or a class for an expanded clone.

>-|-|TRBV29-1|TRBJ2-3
TGCAGCGTTGTTGTGCCTACCAGCACAGATACGCAGTATTTT
CSVVVPTSTDTQYF
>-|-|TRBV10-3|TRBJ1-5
TGTGCCATCCGGGGGGAGGGGAGGCAGCCCCAGCATTTT
CAIRGEGRQPQHF
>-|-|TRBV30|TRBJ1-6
TGTGCCTGGAGTGAGTGGGCTTACAATTCACCCCTCCACTTT
CAWSEWAYNSPLHF
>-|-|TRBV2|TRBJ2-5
TGTGCCAGCAGTGTTGCAGGGGTAATCCAAGAGACCCAGTACTTC
CASSVAGVIQETQYF
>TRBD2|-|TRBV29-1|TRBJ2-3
TGCAGCGTTGAAGACGAGTCTACTAGCGGGAGAGCAGATACGCAGTATTTT
CSVEDESTSGRADTQYF
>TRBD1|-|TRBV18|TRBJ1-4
TGTGCCAGCTCACGGAACCGGGACAGTCTCTATGAAAAACTGTTTTTT
CASSRNRDSLYEKLFF
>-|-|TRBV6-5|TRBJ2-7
TGTGCCAGCAGCCTCTATACAGGGATTCTGTACTTC
CASSLYTGILYF
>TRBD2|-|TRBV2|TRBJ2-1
TGTGCCAGCAGTGAAGCGGGACTAGCGGTAAATGAGCAGTTCTTC
CASSEAGLAVNEQFF
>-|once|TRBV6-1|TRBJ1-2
TGTGCCAGCAGTGTAGGACGGGGAAACTATGGCTACACCTTC
CASSVGRGNYGYTF
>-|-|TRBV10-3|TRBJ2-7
TGTGCCGTTACTAGCACCTACGAGCAGTACTTC
CAVTSTYEQYF
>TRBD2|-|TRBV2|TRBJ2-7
TGTGCCAGCAGTGCCGAGGGTGGGGGGGCCTACGAGCAGTACTTC
CASSAEGGGAYEQYF
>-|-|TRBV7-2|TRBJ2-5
TGTGCCAGCAGCTTAGTCTGGTCCCCAGGAGAGACCCAGTACTTC
CASSLVWSPGETQYF
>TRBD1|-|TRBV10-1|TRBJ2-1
TGCGCCAGCAGTGATCCGGGACAGGGCGACAATGAGCAGTTCTTC
CASSDPGQGDNEQFF
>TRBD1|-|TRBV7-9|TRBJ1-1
TGTTCCAGCAGCCTCGGGACAGATGAAGCTTTCTTT
CSSSLGTDEAFF
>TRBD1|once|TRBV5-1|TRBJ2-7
TGCGCCAGCAGCCTCGGGACAGGGGGAAACGAGCAGTACTTC
CASSLGTGGNEQYF
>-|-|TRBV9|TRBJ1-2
TGTGCCAGCAGCGTTCAGGGTGTTGGAGGCTACACCTTC
CASSVQGVGGYTF
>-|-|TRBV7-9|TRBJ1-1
TGTGCCAGCAGCTTACCAGGGCAGATTGAAGCTTTCTTT
CASSLPGQIEAFF
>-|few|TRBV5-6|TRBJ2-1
TGTGCCAGCAGCCGAGGCGGGACGCTGACCTACAATGAGCAGTTCTTC
CASSRGGTLTYNEQFF
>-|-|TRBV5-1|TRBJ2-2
TGCGCCAGCAGCCCGGGGGACGGGGAGCTGTTTTTT
CASSPGDGELFF
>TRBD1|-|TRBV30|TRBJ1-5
TGTGCCTGGAGTGTAAGGACAGGAGGCAATCAGCCCCAGCATTTT
CAWSVRTGGNQPQHF
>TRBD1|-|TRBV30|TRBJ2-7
TGTGCCTGGAACCTGGGACAGTACGAGCAGTACTTC
CAWNLGQYEQYF
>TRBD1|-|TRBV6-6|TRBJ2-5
TGTGCCAGCAGAAAAACAGGGGCGGGAGAGACCCAGTACTTC
CASRKTGAGETQYF
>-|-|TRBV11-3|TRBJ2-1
TGTGCCAGCAGCTATCCATCAAAGACCCCCGGTCTAAACAGGCTCTTC
CASSYPSKTPGLNRLF
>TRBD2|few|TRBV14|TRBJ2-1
TGTGCCAGCAGCCCCTCCCCGCCCACTAGCGGGAGCTACAATGAGCAGTTCTTC
CASSPSPPTSGSYNEQFF
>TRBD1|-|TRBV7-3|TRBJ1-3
TGTGCCAGCAGTCGAGGGGGCCCTGGAAACACCATATATTTT
CASSRGGPGNTIYF
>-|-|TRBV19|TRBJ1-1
TGTGCCAGGCCGGGACTCGCGAACACTGAAGCTTTCTTT
CARPGLANTEAFF
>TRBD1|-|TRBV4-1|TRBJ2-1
TGCGCCAGCAGCCAAGGACAGGGGGCGGACAATGAGCAGTTCTTC
CASSQGQGADNEQFF
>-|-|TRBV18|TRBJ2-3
TGTGCCAGCTCGCGGGTCCTGAGCACAGATACGCAGTATTTT
CASSRVLSTDTQYF
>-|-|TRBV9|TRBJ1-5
TGTGCCAGCAGCGTAGATGACACTCAGCCCCAGCATTTT
CASSVDDTQPQHF
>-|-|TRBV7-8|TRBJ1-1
TGTGCCAGCAGCTTAGGTCGGGGAAGAACTGAAGCTTTCTTT
CASSLGRGRTEAFF
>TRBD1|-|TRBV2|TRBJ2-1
TGTGCCAGCAGTGATGACAGGGCAAACAATGAGCAGTTCTTC
CASSDDRANNEQFF
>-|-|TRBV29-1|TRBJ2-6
TGCAGCGGCGAGGAGCATGGGGCCAACGTCCTGACTTTC
CSGEEHGANVLTF
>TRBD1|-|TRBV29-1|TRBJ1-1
TGCAGCGTTGACAAACAGGGACAGGGGCTTGAAGCTTTCTTT
CSVDKQGQGLEAFF
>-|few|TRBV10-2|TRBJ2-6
TGCGCCAGCAGTGAGGACAGGCCTGGGGCCAACGTCCTGACTTTC
CASSEDRPGANVLTF
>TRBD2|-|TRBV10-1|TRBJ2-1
TGCGCCAGCAGTGAGGCCCGTACTAGCGGGTACCAGTTCTTC
CASSEARTSGYQFF
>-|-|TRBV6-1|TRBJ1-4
TGTGCCAGCAGTGAAACAGGGAGAAATGAAAAACTGTTTTTT
CASSETGRNEKLFF
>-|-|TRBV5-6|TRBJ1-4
TGTGCCAGCAGCCGGGGACTGTGGCAGGGTAATGAAAAACTGTTTTTT
CASSRGLWQGNEKLFF
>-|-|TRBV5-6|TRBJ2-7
TGTGCCAGCAGCATTGACAGGTCCGGGGAGCAGTACTTC
CASSIDRSGEQYF
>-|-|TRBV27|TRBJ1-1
TGTGCCAGCAGTTTATGGGCAGACGCTGAAGCTTTCTTT
CASSLWADAEAFF
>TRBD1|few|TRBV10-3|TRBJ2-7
TGTGCCATCAGTGACCCCGGACAGGGGGCCTCCTACGAGCAGTACTTC
CAISDPGQGASYEQYF
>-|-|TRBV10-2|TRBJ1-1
TGCGCCAGCACTCCTAAATCCGACACTGAAGCTTTCTTT
CASTPKSDTEAFF
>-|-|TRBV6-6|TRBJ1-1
TGTGCCAGCTTAGCCGGGAGAGAAGCTTTCTTT
CASLAGREAFF
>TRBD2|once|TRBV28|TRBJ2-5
TGTGCCAGCAGCCCCGTATTGGGGGGGGGAGAGACCCAGTACTTC
CASSPVLGGGETQYF
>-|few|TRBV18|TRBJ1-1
TGTGCCAGCTCACCTACCGCCAGGACTGAAGCTTTCTTT
CASSPTARTEAFF
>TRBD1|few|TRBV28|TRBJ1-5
TGTGCCAGCAGTTTCCATCCGGGACAGGGGAATCAGCCCCAGCATTTT
CASSFHPGQGNQPQHF
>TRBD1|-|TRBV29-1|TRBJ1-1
TGCAGCGGGGGACAGGGGAACACTGAAGCTTTCTTT
CSGGQGNTEAFF
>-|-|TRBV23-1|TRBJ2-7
TGCGCCAGCAGTCAATCGAGAGGGCTCCCCTACGAGCAGTACTTC
CASSQSRGLPYEQYF
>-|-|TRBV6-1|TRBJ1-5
TGTGCCAGCAGTGAGCCTACCAGGGGCCTGGGACAGCCCCAGCATTTT
CASSEPTRGLGQPQHF
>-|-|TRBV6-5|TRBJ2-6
TGTGCCAGCAGTTCAGGGACTGGGGCCAACGTCCTGACTTTC
CASSSGTGANVLTF
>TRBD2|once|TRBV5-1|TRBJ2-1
TGCGCCAGCAGCTTGGTAGCGGGAGCTGTGTACAATGAGCAGTTCTTC
CASSLVAGAVYNEQFF
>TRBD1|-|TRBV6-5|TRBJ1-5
TGTGCCAGCAGACCCGACAGGGATGGGCAGCCCCAGCATTTT
CASRPDRDGQPQHF